These 6 T cell receptor beta chains came from one sample sequenced in a study of T cell responses to AZD1222 COVID-19 vaccine. Clones were sequenced by immunoSEQ multiplex PCR, and TCRdb holds only the in-frame ones, with some missing. The sample holds about 140,000 clones, around 91% seen once. Sequenced material: peripheral blood, taken 28 days after the second AZD1222 dose. The source of these receptors is an adult who received the AZD1222 COVID-19 vaccine.

The chain couples TRBV28 to TRBJ2-7; D possibly corresponds to TRBD1 (5 bases). The CDR3 is 13 amino acids. CDR1 and CDR2 (germline): MDHEN, SYDVKM. V lost 5 bases and J lost 0, with 8 bases in between. The CDR3 here is CASSEGASYEQYF. For the CDR3, the DNA is TGTGCCAGCAGTGAAGGGGCCTCCTACGAGCAGTACTTC.

The chain is built from TRBV6-2 or TRBV6-3 and TRBJ2-7; D may correspond to TRBD1 or TRBD2 (6 bases each). CDR3 length equals 17 residues. Germline lookup yields CDR1 MNHEY and CDR2 SVGEGT. Trimming removed 2 bases from V and 4 bases from J, with 21 bases in between. The CDR3 sequence is CASSYPNWGDTFYEQYF. The DNA of the CDR3 is TGTGCCAGCAGTTACCCGAACTGGGGGGACACATTTTACGAGCAGTACTTC.

V is TRBV6-5 and J is TRBJ1-3; 7 nucleotides align to TRBD1. Germline CDR1 is MNHEY and CDR2 is SVGAGI. The trim removed 0 bases at V and 15 bases at J, leaving 8 bases unmatched. The CDR3 is made up of 13 amino acids. CDR3 sequence: CASSYSIFRDRYF. Written as DNA, the CDR3 is TGTGCCAGCAGTTACTCTATCTTCCGGGACAGATATTTT.

The chain carries TRBV5-1 and TRBJ1-2; D is uncertain. V was pared by 5 bases and J by 1 base, with 9 bases between. CDR3 size: 13 residues. The germline V gene encodes CDR1 SGHRS and CDR2 YFSETQ. CDR3 in amino acids: CASSNSHNYGYTF. The CDR3 DNA reads TGCGCCAGCAGTAACAGTCATAACTATGGCTACACCTTC.

This sequence joins TRBV6-5 and TRBJ2-7, with D perhaps given as TRBD1 or TRBD2 (6 bases each). The V end was cut by 4 bases, the J end by 9 bases, with 10 bases between. The CDR3 extends over 11 amino acids. Germline lookup yields CDR1 MNHEY and CDR2 SVGAGI. This CDR3 is CASSWGASQYF. CDR3 nucleotides: TGTGCCAGCAGTTGGGGGGCGTCGCAGTACTTC.

The chain carries TRBV19 and TRBJ1-5; TRBD1 aligns across 7 bases. The germline gives CDR1 LNHDA, CDR2 SQIVND (reference sequence). Trimming removed 6 bases from V and 0 bases from J; junction bases left unmatched: 8. This CDR3 is 16 amino acids long. Here the CDR3 DNA reads TGTGCCAGTAGGGTAAAGGGGGACAGTAGCAATCAGCCCCAGCATTTT. This codes for CASRVKGDSSNQPQHF.